These 29 T cell receptor beta chains share one sample of origin, sequenced in a study of T cell clones after liver transplantation. Generated by immunoSEQ multiplex PCR, the TCRdb table keeps only in-frame clones and is missing some. This table has around 20,000 clones, 75% to 90% appearing once. Sequenced material: CD8+ T cells from blood, taken before liver transplant. These receptors came from a human donor who received a liver transplant.

The chain carries TRBV19 and TRBJ2-1, with unresolved D. There are 10 residues in the CDR3. Germline V gene data show CDR1 as LNHDA and CDR2 as SQIVND (reference sequence). The V end lost 7 bases, the J end lost 8 bases, and 6 bases lay between the germline ends. This chain's CDR3 is CASKFHEQFF. The CDR3 nucleotides are TGTGCCAGTAAATTCCATGAGCAGTTCTTC.

This clone was counted only a few times. The genes are TRBV7-9 and TRBJ1-4; 7 bases are a match to TRBD1. The length of the CDR3 is 17 residues. With V trimmed by 5 bases and J by 0 bases, 9 bases remained unmatched. The germline V gene has CDR1 SEHNR and CDR2 FQNEAQ (reference sequence). This CDR3 is CASSPIQGGATNEKLFF. For the CDR3, the DNA is TGTGCCAGCAGCCCCATCCAGGGGGGGGCAACTAATGAAAAACTGTTTTTT.

The chain recombines TRBV7-9 with TRBJ1-2; D call uncertain. The V gene's germline CDR1 is SEHNR and CDR2 FQNEAQ (reference sequence). The CDR3 extends over 16 amino acids. V lost 1 base, J lost 6 bases, and 18 bases lay in between. The CDR3 loop is CASSLGDTGTRNGYTF. CDR3 sequence (DNA): TGTGCCAGCAGCTTAGGTGATACGGGAACGAGAAATGGCTACACCTTC.

The V gene is TRBV10-2, the J gene TRBJ2-7; D possibly matches TRBD1 or TRBD2 (6 bases each). CDR3 length: 15 amino acids. V lost 3 bases and J lost 3, with 15 bases in between. The germline V gene encodes CDR1 WSHSY and CDR2 SAAADI. CDR3: CASSDGGLAGYEQYF. CDR3 in DNA: TGCGCCAGCAGTGACGGGGGCTTGGCGGGCTACGAGCAGTACTTC.

V usage is TRBV29-1 and J usage is TRBJ1-2; D is ambiguous. The CDR3 loop spans 13 amino acids. V shed 3 bases and J shed 5 bases, with 13 bases lying between them. In germline, CDR1 is SQVTM, CDR2 ANQGSEA. CDR3 sequence (DNA): TGCAGCGTTGATAACCGGTCCGGGTATGGCTACACCTTC. It codes for CSVDNRSGYGYTF.

This chain joins TRBV28 and TRBJ2-3, with TRBD2 matching 8 bases. V trimming: 1 base; J trimming: 2 bases; junction bases outside the gene matches: 5. This CDR3 contains 16 residues. Looked up from germline, CDR1 is MDHEN and CDR2 is SYDVKM. The CDR3: CASSLSPGLATDTQYF. The CDR3 nucleotides read TGTGCCAGCAGTTTATCCCCTGGACTAGCCACAGATACGCAGTATTTT.

The chain joins TRBV2 to TRBJ2-7; 11 bases agree with TRBD2. Germline V gives CDR1 SNHLY, CDR2 FYNNEI. V shed 4 bases and J 5 bases; nucleotides not matched to a gene: 7. The CDR3 spans 15 residues. The CDR3 coding sequence is TGTGCCAGCAGTGTGGGACTAGCGGCGCTGAACGAGCAGTACTTC. It codes for CASSVGLAALNEQYF.

This clone has only one observation. The chain carries TRBV28 and TRBJ1-1; D gene unclear. Trimming shortened V by 4 bases and J by 1 base, and 22 bases separated the two germline ends. The length of the CDR3 is 18 residues. Germline V gene lookup returns CDR1 MDHEN and CDR2 SYDVKM. CDR3 DNA sequence: TGTGCCAGCAGTTCCTACCTCGGACCTCCGGGCGGGAACACTGAAGCTTTCTTT. Amino acids: CASSSYLGPPGGNTEAFF.

The chain couples TRBV27 to TRBJ2-7, with a weak D call TRBD1 (8 bases). The germline V and J ends were trimmed by 2 bases and 6 bases, with 14 bases remaining between them. The CDR3 consists of 14 residues. The germline V gene has CDR1 MNHEY and CDR2 SMNVEV (reference sequence). The CDR3 coding sequence is TGTGCCAGCAGTTTAAACAGGGGGGGACGCGAGCAGTACTTC. The encoded protein is CASSLNRGGREQYF.

This chain connects TRBV28 to TRBJ2-7; D is possibly TRBD2 (6 bases). The V end was cut by 8 bases, the J end by 6 bases, with 17 bases between. Germline V CDR1 and CDR2: MDHEN, SYDVKM. The CDR3 extends over 13 amino acids. CDR3 nucleotides: TGTGCCAGCGGACTAACAGGTTTATTCGAGCAGTACTTC. Its protein product is CASGLTGLFEQYF.

The rearrangement links TRBV27 to TRBJ2-1; perhaps TRBD1 as D (6 bases). The CDR3 sequence is 16 residues long. Trimming shortened V by 5 bases and J by 0 bases, and 14 bases separated the two germline ends. Germline loops: CDR1 MNHEY, CDR2 SMNVEV (reference sequence). In DNA form, the CDR3 reads TGTGCCAGCAGTCCGTCGACAGGTATCTCCTACAATGAGCAGTTCTTC. The encoded protein is CASSPSTGISYNEQFF.

This chain connects TRBV28 to TRBJ2-3; D remains unclear. V dropped 1 base and J dropped 2 bases, with 10 bases sitting between them. From germline, CDR1 is MDHEN and CDR2 SYDVKM. The CDR3 totals 15 residues. CDR3 bases: TGTGCCAGCAGTTTATCCGGCCTTAACACAGATACGCAGTATTTT. Its translation: CASSLSGLNTDTQYF.

This sequence joins TRBV5-1 and TRBJ1-1, with D possibly matching TRBD1 (5 bases). The V end lost 2 bases, the J end lost 4 bases, and 9 bases lay between the germline ends. The CDR3 runs to 13 residues. Germline V gene sequence: CDR1 SGHRS, CDR2 YFSETQ. CDR3 amino acids: CASSFGGATEAFF. DNA of the CDR3: TGCGCCAGCAGCTTCGGAGGGGCCACTGAAGCTTTCTTT. The variable domain in full, completed from reference TRBV5-1 and TRBJ1-1, reads KAGVTQTPRYLIKTRGQQVTLSCSPISGHRSVSWYQQTPGQGLQFLFEYFSETQRNKGNFPGRFSGRQFSNSRSEMNVSTLELGDSALYLCASSFGGATEAFFGQGTRLTVV.

The rearrangement uses TRBV6-5 and TRBJ2-2; D ambiguous. Trimming removed 4 bases from V and 5 bases from J, with 14 bases in between. Germline CDR1 MNHEY, CDR2 SVGAGI. This CDR3 has 15 amino acids. The chain's CDR3 is CASSSRPTFTGELFF. The CDR3 DNA is TGTGCCAGCAGTTCTAGACCGACATTTACCGGGGAGCTGTTTTTT.

The table lists this clone with a count of one. The rearrangement links TRBV4-2 to TRBJ2-7; 9 bases match TRBD2. Germline CDR1 is LGHNA and CDR2 is YNFKEQ. V gave up 4 bases and J gave up 6 bases; unmatched junction bases: 10. This CDR3 spans 15 amino acids. The CDR3 is CASSPTTSGGSEQYF. The CDR3 bases are TGTGCCAGCAGCCCGACGACTAGCGGAGGTTCCGAGCAGTACTTC.

This clone has a handful of counts. The rearrangement joins TRBV19 to TRBJ2-2; possibly TRBD1 for D (5 bases). Germline lookup yields CDR1 LNHDA and CDR2 SQIVND (reference sequence). Trimming pared 4 bases from V and 5 bases from J, leaving 11 bases between. The CDR3 totals 14 residues. This chain's CDR3 is CASSTGYRTGELFF. For the CDR3, the DNA is TGTGCCAGTAGTACAGGGTATCGGACCGGGGAGCTGTTTTTT.

This clone was counted once. This chain links TRBV7-9 with TRBJ1-2; D unclear. Per the germline V gene, CDR1 is SEHNR and CDR2 is FQNEAQ (reference sequence). V was pared by 3 bases and J by 8 bases, with 19 bases between. This CDR3 region has 15 residues. The CDR3 DNA is TGTGCCAGCAGCTTCTCGGAATCGGCCTTGAGGGGCTACACCTTC. Encoded protein: CASSFSESALRGYTF. The whole variable domain, filled in from reference TRBV7-9 and TRBJ1-2, reads DTGVSQNPRHKITKRGQNVTFRCDPISEHNRLYWYRQTLGQGPEFLTYFQNEAQLEKSRLLSDRFSAERPKGSFSTLEIQRTEQGDSAMYLCASSFSESALRGYTFGSGTRLTVV.

This rearrangement joins TRBV4-1 to TRBJ1-1, with 7 bases that match TRBD1. Germline trimming cut 7 bases from V and 0 bases from J; bases unmatched to any gene: 8. This CDR3 is 15 amino acids long. Per the germline V gene, CDR1 is MGHRA and CDR2 is YSYEKL. CDR3 in amino acids: CASKLGTGVNTEAFF. The CDR3 DNA is TGCGCCAGCAAATTGGGAACAGGGGTGAACACTGAAGCTTTCTTT.

The genes are TRBV2 and TRBJ2-5; the match to TRBD1 covers 9 bases. This CDR3 is built from 15 residues. V shed 6 bases and J 2 bases; nucleotides not matched to a gene: 7. Germline CDR1 reads SNHLY; CDR2 reads FYNNEI. The CDR3 sequence: CASSSGQGYQETQYF. The CDR3 DNA is TGTGCCAGCAGCTCGGGACAGGGATATCAAGAGACCCAGTACTTC.

The V and J genes are TRBV5-1 and TRBJ2-3; TRBD2 matches at 9 bases. CDR1 SGHRS and CDR2 YFSETQ come from the germline V gene. Losses at the gene ends were 0 bases for V and 2 bases for J; bases not matched to a gene: 16. The CDR3 length is 20 residues. In nucleotides, the CDR3 is TGCGCCAGCAGCTTGGCAGGGGGACTAGCACCCGGGGGCCCCACAGATACGCAGTATTTT. Amino acid sequence: CASSLAGGLAPGGPTDTQYF.

The V gene is TRBV6-1, the J gene TRBJ2-1, with no clear D. Trimming left V 1 base short and J 7 bases short, with 8 bases between. Germline V gives CDR1 MNHNS, CDR2 SASEGT. This CDR3 region has 13 residues. The DNA of the CDR3 is TGTGCCAGCAGTGAAGTTAGCAGGAATGAGCAGTTCTTC. It is translated as CASSEVSRNEQFF.

The chain combines TRBV28 with TRBJ2-7; D call uncertain. Trimming took off 5 bases at V and 2 bases at J, with 7 bases between the two ends. Germline loops: CDR1 MDHEN, CDR2 SYDVKM. CDR3 size: 12 residues. The CDR3, as DNA: TGTGCCAGCAGTACGGGCCCCTACGAGCAGTACTTC. Translated: CASSTGPYEQYF.

This rearrangement joins TRBV19 to TRBJ2-7; D is uncertain. CDR1 and CDR2 (germline): LNHDA, SQIVND (reference sequence). The CDR3 extends over 17 amino acids. With 1 base removed from V and 5 bases from J, the gap between germline ends came to 21 bases. DNA of the CDR3: TGTGCCAGTAGTATAGTCCCTATCCTAGGAACGATCAACGAGCAGTACTTC. Protein sequence: CASSIVPILGTINEQYF.

V is TRBV29-1 and J is TRBJ1-2, with 8 bases identical to TRBD1. The length of the CDR3 is 16 residues. Germline loops: CDR1 SQVTM, CDR2 ANQGSEA. J was trimmed by 5 bases and V by 4 bases; bases with no gene match: 15. CDR3 bases: TGCAGCGTTGGAGCCCCTATCCACAGGGGGTCATATGGCTACACCTTC. Translation gives CSVGAPIHRGSYGYTF. The full variable domain, rest sourced from reference TRBV29-1 and TRBJ1-2, is SAVISQKPSRDICQRGTSLTIQCQVDSQVTMMFWYRQQPGQSLTLIATANQGSEATYESGFVIDKFPISRPNLTFSTLTVSNMSPEDSSIYLCSVGAPIHRGSYGYTFGSGTRLTVV.

The rearrangement links TRBV10-2 to TRBJ1-1; D is undetermined. This CDR3 is built from 12 residues. The V gene lost 8 bases and the J gene lost 1 base, with 8 bases spanning the gap. Germline lookup yields CDR1 WSHSY and CDR2 SAAADI. CDR3 in amino acids: CASVEGNTEAFF. The CDR3 nucleotides are TGCGCCAGCGTAGAGGGGAACACTGAAGCTTTCTTT.

The J gene is TRBJ2-7, the V gene TRBV9; TRBD2 aligns across 14 bases. The CDR3 sequence is 16 residues long. Germline V CDR1 and CDR2: SGDLS, YYNGEE. The V and J ends lost 4 bases and 4 bases, in that order; junction bases with no gene match: 7. Here the CDR3 DNA reads TGTGCCAGCAGCCCCCCGGGACTAGCGGGAGAGTACGAGCAGTACTTC. This codes for CASSPPGLAGEYEQYF.

This clone was counted only a few times. For the CDR3, the DNA is TGTGCCAGCAGCTTAGAGACTAGCGGGAAGGGCACCTACGAGCAGTACTTC. Amino acids: CASSLETSGKGTYEQYF. This chain joins TRBV7-9 and TRBJ2-7; 11 nucleotides line up with TRBD2. Germline CDR1 and CDR2: SEHNR and FQNEAQ (reference sequence). V was clipped by 1 base and J by 2 bases; unmatched bases: 7. The CDR3 loop spans 17 amino acids.

The rearrangement uses TRBV4-3 and TRBJ1-2; perhaps TRBD1 as D (6 bases). V lost 0 bases and J 2 bases, leaving 10 bases between the germline ends. The CDR3 loop spans 15 amino acids. The germline CDR1 and CDR2 sequences are LGHNA and YSLEER. For the CDR3, the DNA is TGCGCCAGCAGCCAAGAACAGGGTCGGAACTATGGCTACACCTTC. Translation gives CASSQEQGRNYGYTF.

The chain has TRBV4-1 and TRBJ2-7, with D perhaps matching TRBD2 (6 bases). Trimming shortened V by 4 bases and J by 6 bases, and 31 bases separated the two germline ends. This CDR3 is 19 amino acids long. Looked up from germline, CDR1 is MGHRA and CDR2 is YSYEKL. The CDR3 is CASSRGGDSQLPSPFEQYF. The CDR3 coding sequence is TGCGCCAGCAGCCGGGGAGGAGACAGCCAATTACCATCCCCATTCGAGCAGTACTTC.